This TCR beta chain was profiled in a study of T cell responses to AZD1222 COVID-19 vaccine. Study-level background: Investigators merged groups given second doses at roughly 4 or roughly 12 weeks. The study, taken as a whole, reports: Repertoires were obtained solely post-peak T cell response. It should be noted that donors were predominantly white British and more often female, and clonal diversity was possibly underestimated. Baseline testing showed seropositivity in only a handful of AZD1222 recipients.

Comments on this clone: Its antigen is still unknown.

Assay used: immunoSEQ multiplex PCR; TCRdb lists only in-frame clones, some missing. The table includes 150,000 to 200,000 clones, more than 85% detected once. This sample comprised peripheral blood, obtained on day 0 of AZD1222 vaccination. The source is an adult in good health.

In nucleotides, the CDR3 is TGCGCCAGCAGCTTGGATGCGGGCTATGGCTACACCTTC. This translates into CASSLDAGYGYTF. The chain is built from TRBV5-1 and TRBJ1-2; no reliable D call. Per the germline V gene, CDR1 is SGHRS and CDR2 is YFSETQ. This CDR3 has 13 amino acids. Trimming stripped 0 bases from V and 4 bases from J, with 7 bases between.